The 21 T cell receptor beta chains in this list originate from one sample, sequenced in a study of T-cell reconstitution after alpha-beta-depleted transplantation in children. Unique molecular identifiers were used in preparing the TCRbeta library. TCRdb re-analysed the PCR reads in MiXCR, keeping a single row per CDR3 protein. The table lists 210,000 or so distinct CDR3 sequences, about 9.2% of them singletons. The sequences come from PBMCs from the stem cell graft donor, collected from the stem cell graft. Source of these receptors: a human donor who donated a stem cell graft to a child with acute lymphoblastic leukemia.

This clonotype was counted many times. The chain carries TRBV19 and TRBJ2-1; D may be TRBD1 (6 bases). Germline CDR1 and CDR2: LNHDA and SQIVND (reference sequence). The CDR3 is 15 residues long. V was trimmed by 1 base and J by 6 bases, leaving 13 bases between them. CDR3 in amino acids: CASSIAGQPGNEQFF. As DNA, the CDR3 is TGTGCCAGTAGTATAGCCGGACAGCCGGGCAATGAGCAGTTCTTC.

This clonotype was detected a few times. The V and J genes are TRBV5-1 and TRBJ1-1; D not certain. The V gene lost 4 bases and the J gene lost 1 base, with 17 bases spanning the gap. The CDR3 spans 16 residues. CDR1 is SGHRS and CDR2 is YFSETQ in the germline V gene. In nucleotides, the CDR3 is TGCGCCAGCAGCCCGCATAGTGCGTTCTCGAACACTGAAGCTTTCTTT. This sequence encodes CASSPHSAFSNTEAFF.

The chain is built from TRBV4-2 and TRBJ2-3; TRBD2 matches at 8 bases. Unmatched junction bases numbered 14, after V lost 1 base and J lost 5 bases. This CDR3 comprises 18 residues. The germline V gene encodes CDR1 LGHNA and CDR2 YNFKEQ. CDR3 sequence: CASSQATRTGGRGDTQYF. CDR3 DNA: TGTGCCAGCAGCCAAGCAACCCGGACGGGGGGGCGGGGAGATACGCAGTATTTT.

The chain joins TRBV6-1 to TRBJ2-7, with D perhaps TRBD1 or TRBD2 (5 bases each). The V gene lost 5 bases and the J gene lost 6 bases, with 17 bases spanning the gap. This CDR3 is built from 14 residues. Looked up from germline, CDR1 is MNHNS and CDR2 is SASEGT. The CDR3: CASSRDPQVGEQYF. In DNA, the CDR3 is TGTGCCAGCAGTCGGGACCCCCAGGTGGGCGAGCAGTACTTC.

The chain has TRBV7-2 and TRBJ2-1; 7 bases line up with TRBD2. This CDR3 is built from 15 residues. Germline-derived CDR1 and CDR2 are SGHTA and FQGNSA. The V and J ends lost 1 base and 5 bases, in that order; junction bases with no gene match: 5. This CDR3 reads CASSLVASGDNEQFF. CDR3 in DNA: TGTGCCAGCAGCTTAGTAGCTAGCGGTGACAATGAGCAGTTCTTC.

A few counts support this clonotype. This chain connects TRBV6-5 to TRBJ1-1, with TRBD1 identical over 7 bases. CDR1 and CDR2 from the germline V gene are MNHEY and SVGAGI. V trimming: 1 base; J trimming: 3 bases; junction bases outside the gene matches: 5. The CDR3 loop spans 15 amino acids. The CDR3, as DNA: TGTGCCAGCAGTTACTGGGGGCAGGGGGACACTGAAGCTTTCTTT. The encoded protein is CASSYWGQGDTEAFF.

This clonotype was seen many times. This chain joins TRBV29-1 and TRBJ2-2, with a tentative D call TRBD1 (5 bases). The V gene lost 4 bases and the J gene lost 6 bases, with 18 bases spanning the gap. The CDR3 has 15 residues. Germline V CDR1 and CDR2: SQVTM, ANQGSEA. The CDR3 DNA reads as TGCAGCGTTGTCCCGGGCAGGGTCTTCCCCGGGGAGCTGTTTTTT. As protein: CSVVPGRVFPGELFF.

Of note for this clonotype: This may be a read error: a much more frequent sequence differs by one nucleotide. The chain employs TRBV7-2 and TRBJ1-5; D not certain. The CDR3 runs to 13 residues. Trimming removed 5 bases from V and 4 bases from J, with 9 bases in between. The germline V gene encodes CDR1 SGHTA and CDR2 FQGNSA. The CDR3 sequence is CASSPDGNQPQHF. In DNA, the CDR3 is TGTGCCAGCAGCCCAGACGGGAATCAGCCCCAGCATTTT.

This clonotype was found many times. The V gene is TRBV15, the J gene TRBJ2-7, with a weak D call TRBD1 (5 bases). Germline CDR1 is LNHNV and CDR2 is YYDKDF (reference sequence). Deletions cut 5 bases from V and 4 bases from J, with 9 bases between. This CDR3 has 12 residues. The CDR3 DNA reads as TGTGCCACCAGCGGACAAAAGTACGAGCAGTACTTC. This translates into CATSGQKYEQYF.

The chain is built from TRBV3-1 and TRBJ2-1, with 9 bases fitting TRBD2. The CDR3 has 15 residues. V was pared by 2 bases and J by 8 bases, with 7 bases of the junction left unmatched. Looked up from germline, CDR1 is LGHDT and CDR2 is YNNKEL (reference sequence). CDR3 in DNA: TGTGCCAGCAGCCAATTAGGCGGGGGGGCGCATGAGCAGTTCTTC. Residues: CASSQLGGGAHEQFF.

The chain couples TRBV3-1 to TRBJ2-4, with D perhaps matching TRBD2 (6 bases). The length of the CDR3 is 17 residues. Trimming cost V 4 bases and J 0 bases, with 16 bases left between them. Germline V gene data show CDR1 as LGHDT and CDR2 as YNNKEL (reference sequence). In nucleotides, the CDR3 is TGTGCCAGCAGCCCGACCGGGACTTCGGGAGCCAAAAACATTCAGTACTTC. It specifies CASSPTGTSGAKNIQYF. Based on the CDR3 plus reference TRBV3-1 and TRBJ2-4, the full variable domain is DTAVSQTPKYLVTQMGNDKSIKCEQNLGHDTMYWYKQDSKKFLKIMFSYNNKELIINETVPNRFSPKSPDKAHLNLHINSLELGDSAVYFCASSPTGTSGAKNIQYFGAGTRLSVL.

The table lists this clonotype with many counts. CDR3 coding DNA: TGTGCCATCTGGGCTAGCGGCTCAACAGATACGCAGTATTTT. This translates into CAIWASGSTDTQYF. The chain links TRBV10-3 to TRBJ2-3; TRBD2 aligns across 7 bases. The ends lost 8 bases at V and 3 bases at J; junction bases unmatched: 8. The CDR3 spans 14 residues. The germline V gene has CDR1 ENHRY and CDR2 SYGVKD.

J is TRBJ2-7 and V is TRBV12-3 or TRBV12-4, with 8 bases aligning to TRBD1. This CDR3 is built from 18 residues. V was pared by 5 bases and J by 1 base, with 16 bases of the junction left unmatched. CDR3 in amino acids: CASSHPRNSGGPSYEQYF. In DNA form, the CDR3 reads TGTGCCAGCAGTCACCCTCGAAACTCAGGGGGCCCTTCCTACGAGCAGTACTTC.

This clonotype was picked up a small number of times. The CDR3 sequence is CASSYSEGRTDTQYF. As DNA, the CDR3 is TGTGCCAGCAGTTACTCGGAGGGGCGCACAGATACGCAGTATTTT. This chain joins TRBV6-5 and TRBJ2-3; a possible D gene is TRBD2 (6 bases). Germline V gene data show CDR1 as MNHEY and CDR2 as SVGAGI. The CDR3 has 15 amino acids. Trimming cost V 0 bases and J 1 base, with 8 bases left between them.

The sample holds a few counts of this clonotype. This rearrangement joins TRBV7-9 to TRBJ1-1, with TRBD1 matching 8 bases. With 6 bases clipped from V and 7 bases from J, the junction kept 10 bases outside the gene matches. This CDR3 contains 14 residues. Germline V lookup: CDR1 SEHNR, CDR2 FQNEAQ (reference sequence). The CDR3 DNA is TGTGCCAGCAGGTTTCTGGACAGGGCTGATGAAGCTTTCTTT. Protein: CASRFLDRADEAFF.

This clonotype was counted ten times or more. The rearrangement uses TRBV5-1 and TRBJ2-7, with D possibly TRBD1 on 6 matching bases. CDR3 size: 14 residues. Per germline, CDR1 SGHRS and CDR2 YFSETQ. Trimming took off 4 bases at V and 6 bases at J, with 17 bases between the two ends. For the CDR3, the DNA is TGCGCCAGCAGCGAGGTCACAGGGTCTGCCGAGCAGTACTTC. As protein: CASSEVTGSAEQYF.

The chain recombines TRBV7-8 with TRBJ2-5; no clear D gene. The CDR3 loop spans 13 amino acids. V was pared by 5 bases and J by 5 bases, with 12 bases between. In germline, CDR1 is SGHVS, CDR2 FQNEAQ. The CDR3 is CASSLGFSETQYF. CDR3 in DNA: TGTGCCAGCAGCCTAGGATTTTCCGAGACCCAGTACTTC.

The V gene is TRBV7-2, the J gene TRBJ1-5; 9 positions match TRBD1. This CDR3 is built from 15 residues. Germline V lookup: CDR1 SGHTA, CDR2 FQGNSA. V trimming: 5 bases; J trimming: 3 bases; junction bases outside the gene matches: 5. CDR3 region: CASSIGTGNNQPQHF. The CDR3 DNA is TGTGCCAGCAGCATAGGGACAGGGAACAATCAGCCCCAGCATTTT.

In this sample, this clonotype turned up many times. The V gene is TRBV20-1, the J gene TRBJ2-7; D is unclear. The CDR3 consists of 13 residues. Trimming took off 0 bases at V and 7 bases at J, with 13 bases between the two ends. Germline V lookup: CDR1 DFQATT, CDR2 SNEGSKA (reference sequence). The CDR3: CSARDGVAEEQYF. Here the CDR3 DNA reads TGCAGTGCTAGAGATGGCGTGGCTGAAGAGCAGTACTTC.

This clonotype was counted a few times. The rearrangement joins TRBV14 to TRBJ1-1; D gene uncertain. Looked up from germline, CDR1 is SGHDN and CDR2 is FVKESK. This CDR3 is 14 amino acids long. V lost 6 bases to trimming and J lost 5 bases, with 16 bases between them. CDR3 region: CASSREGKRTEAFF. In nucleotides, the CDR3 is TGTGCCAGCAGTCGAGAGGGAAAGCGGACTGAAGCTTTCTTT.

This clonotype was recorded many times. The chain is built from TRBV29-1 and TRBJ2-1; D is undetermined. CDR3 length: 14 amino acids. The ends were cut back, 4 bases at V and 6 bases at J, with 16 bases in the middle. Germline lookup yields CDR1 SQVTM and CDR2 ANQGSEA. The CDR3: CSVGPRTEPNEQFF. CDR3 sequence (DNA): TGCAGCGTTGGCCCTCGGACCGAGCCCAATGAGCAGTTCTTC.